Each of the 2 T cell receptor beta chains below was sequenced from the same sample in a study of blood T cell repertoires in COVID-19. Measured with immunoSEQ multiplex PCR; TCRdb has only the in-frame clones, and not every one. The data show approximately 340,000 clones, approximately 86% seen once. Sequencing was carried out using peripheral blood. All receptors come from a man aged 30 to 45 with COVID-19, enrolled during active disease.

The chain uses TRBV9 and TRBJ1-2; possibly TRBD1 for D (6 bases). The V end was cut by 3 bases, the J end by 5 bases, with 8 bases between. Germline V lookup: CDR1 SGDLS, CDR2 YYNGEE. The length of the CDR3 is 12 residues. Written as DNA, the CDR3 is TGTGCCAGCAGCGCACAGGGATATGGCTACACCTTC. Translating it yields CASSAQGYGYTF.

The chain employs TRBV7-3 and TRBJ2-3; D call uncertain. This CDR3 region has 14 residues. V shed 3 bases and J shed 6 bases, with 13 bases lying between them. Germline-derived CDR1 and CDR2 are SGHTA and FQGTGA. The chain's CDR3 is CASSFSSPSDTQYF. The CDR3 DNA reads TGTGCCAGCAGCTTTTCTTCCCCTTCGGATACGCAGTATTTT. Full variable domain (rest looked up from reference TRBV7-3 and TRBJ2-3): GAGVSQTPSNKVTEKGKYVELRCDPISGHTALYWYRQSLGQGPEFLIYFQGTGAADDSGLPNDRFFAVRPEGSVSTLKIQRTERGDSAVYLCASSFSSPSDTQYFGPGTRLTVL.